One and the same sample provided the 31 T cell receptor beta chains below, sequenced in a study of shared clonotypes between healthy human individuals. Clones were read by immunoSEQ multiplex PCR, and TCRdb kept only the in-frame ones, dropping some. The sample shows 2 million to 2.5 million clones, approximately 95% of them seen only once. The sequenced material came from naive CD4+ T cells from PBMCs. Subset in this sample: CD45RA+ positively selected. All receptors come from a man aged 18 to 35 in good health. Some clones in this sample may be carry-over from other donors' samples.

The genes are TRBV5-4 and TRBJ2-5; 7 bases align to TRBD1. The trim removed 5 bases at V and 5 bases at J, leaving 12 bases unmatched. CDR1 is SGHNT and CDR2 is YYREEE in the germline V gene (reference sequence). The CDR3 is made up of 15 amino acids. CDR3 coding DNA: TGTGCCAGCAGGAAAACAGGGGAACGGGTGGAGACCCAGTACTTC. Its protein is CASRKTGERVETQYF.

This rearrangement joins TRBV28 to TRBJ1-2; D not certain. Germline CDR1 reads MDHEN; CDR2 reads SYDVKM. The CDR3 contains 14 residues. Trimming cost V 6 bases and J 14 bases, with 25 bases left between them. The CDR3 DNA reads TGTGCCAGCAGCCAAAGCCCCTTCCGAACACCGGATACCTTC. This encodes CASSQSPFRTPDTF.

The chain couples TRBV29-1 to TRBJ1-2, with D perhaps matching TRBD1 (5 bases). The CDR3 totals 12 residues. The V and J ends lost 7 bases and 3 bases respectively, with 12 bases between them. In germline, CDR1 is SQVTM, CDR2 ANQGSEA. The CDR3 nucleotides read TGCAGCGCCCAGGGAGGGGACTATGGCTACACCTTC. Its translation: CSAQGGDYGYTF.

In this sample, this clone turned up a few times. The chain carries TRBV6-1 and TRBJ1-2; D is unresolved. The CDR3 totals 14 residues. Germline V gene sequence: CDR1 MNHNS, CDR2 SASEGT. V dropped 1 base and J dropped 8 bases, with 14 bases sitting between them. CDR3 in amino acids: CASSEGAALRGYTF. The DNA for the CDR3 is TGTGCCAGCAGTGAAGGGGCAGCCCTGAGGGGCTACACCTTC.

The chain employs TRBV5-1 and TRBJ2-3; weak D call: TRBD1 (5 bases). The CDR3 totals 16 residues. The ends were cut back, 2 bases at V and 3 bases at J, with 16 bases in the middle. The germline V gene encodes CDR1 SGHRS and CDR2 YFSETQ. The CDR3: CASSLGARVLTDTQYF. For the CDR3, the DNA is TGCGCCAGCAGCTTAGGGGCTCGGGTTTTAACAGATACGCAGTATTTT.

With regard to this clone: The same CDR3 arises from other DNA sequences in this sample as well. The rearrangement joins TRBV2 to TRBJ1-5, with D unclear. Germline lookup yields CDR1 SNHLY and CDR2 FYNNEI. The V end was cut by 3 bases, the J end by 0 bases, with 6 bases between. The CDR3 runs 14 residues. Written as DNA, the CDR3 is TGTGCCAGCAGTGACAGAACTAGCAATCAGCCCCAGCATTTT. Its translation is CASSDRTSNQPQHF.

The V gene is TRBV19, the J gene TRBJ2-7; 7 nucleotides agree with TRBD2. CDR3 length: 16 amino acids. V trimming: 5 bases; J trimming: 2 bases; junction bases outside the gene matches: 12. CDR1 and CDR2 from the germline V gene are LNHDA and SQIVND (reference sequence). The CDR3 region has the DNA TGTGCCAGTAGTTCAAGGCGGCCTAGCGGAGCCTACGAGCAGTACTTC. This codes for CASSSRRPSGAYEQYF.

This rearrangement joins TRBV5-1 to TRBJ1-1, with a tentative D call TRBD1 (5 bases). Germline CDR1 and CDR2: SGHRS and YFSETQ. With 5 bases removed from V and 3 bases from J, the gap between germline ends came to 11 bases. This CDR3 spans 13 amino acids. CDR3 sequence: CASREGIDTEAFF. The CDR3 bases are TGCGCCAGCAGGGAGGGGATTGACACTGAAGCTTTCTTT.

A note on this clone: One end of the junction fails to match germline, which may point to a read error. The J gene is TRBJ1-1, the V gene TRBV5-1; D call uncertain. Germline values: CDR1 SGHRS, CDR2 YFSETQ. The CDR3 runs to 14 residues. This CDR3 reads CTSSLRSQNTEAFF. The DNA for the CDR3 is TGCACCAGCAGCTTGAGGTCCCAGAACACTGAAGCTTTCTTT.

The chain is built from TRBV6-6 and TRBJ1-1; D is undetermined. Germline V gene lookup returns CDR1 MNHNY and CDR2 SVGAGI (reference sequence). Between the trimmed V and J ends, which lost 6 bases and 0 bases, there was a span of 8 bases. This CDR3 has 13 residues. In DNA form, the CDR3 reads TGTGCCAGCAGCCTCCCGGTGAACACTGAAGCTTTCTTT. This gives the protein CASSLPVNTEAFF.

The V call is TRBV28, the J call TRBJ2-7; possibly TRBD2 for D (5 bases). Between the trimmed V and J ends, which lost 4 bases and 2 bases, there was a span of 12 bases. The length of the CDR3 is 14 residues. Germline CDR1 is MDHEN and CDR2 is SYDVKM. CDR3 region: CASSSGVPTYEQYF. The DNA of the CDR3 is TGTGCCAGCAGTTCCGGGGTGCCTACCTACGAGCAGTACTTC.

Notes on this clone: Within the sample, other DNA sequences also encode this same CDR3. This rearrangement joins TRBV2 to TRBJ1-1; no reliable D call. Germline V gives CDR1 SNHLY, CDR2 FYNNEI. The CDR3 has 13 amino acids. V was clipped by 6 bases and J by 0 bases, with 8 bases between them. The DNA for the CDR3 is TGTGCCAGCAGCCCCTATCTGAACACTGAAGCTTTCTTT. It is translated as CASSPYLNTEAFF.

The chain is built from TRBV11-2 and TRBJ2-7; D not resolved. The CDR3 is made up of 16 amino acids. The V end was cut by 0 bases, the J end by 3 bases, with 15 bases between. Germline CDR1 reads SGHAT; CDR2 reads FQNNGV. This CDR3 is CASSLDPVIRVYEQYF. CDR3 nucleotide sequence: TGTGCCAGCAGCTTAGACCCGGTAATTAGGGTCTACGAGCAGTACTTC.

The chain recombines TRBV7-2 with TRBJ2-1; 16 nucleotides agree with TRBD2. The CDR3 extends over 17 amino acids. V gave up 5 bases and J gave up 4 bases; unmatched junction bases: 5. CDR1 SGHTA and CDR2 FQGNSA come from the germline V gene. CDR3 sequence (DNA): TGTGCCAGCAGCACCCCGGGACTAGCGGGGGGGTACAATGAGCAGTTCTTC. The encoded protein is CASSTPGLAGGYNEQFF.

In this sample, this clone turned up once. This chain connects TRBV14 to TRBJ2-1, with D hard to call. Trimming pared 1 base from V and 10 bases from J, leaving 8 bases between. Germline CDR1 is SGHDN and CDR2 is FVKESK. The CDR3 totals 12 residues. The CDR3 sequence: CASSQVSEEQFF. The CDR3 DNA reads TGTGCCAGCAGCCAAGTATCTGAGGAGCAGTTCTTC.

The V call is TRBV10-3, the J call TRBJ1-2; 8 bases fit TRBD1. The CDR3 loop spans 13 amino acids. The V gene's germline CDR1 is ENHRY and CDR2 SYGVKD. V lost 9 bases and J lost 2; bases outside the gene matches: 5. The CDR3 spells CAISGTGNYGYTF. For the CDR3, the DNA is TGTGCCATTTCCGGGACAGGAAACTATGGCTACACCTTC.

This sequence joins TRBV6-5 and TRBJ1-2; 7 bases are shared with TRBD1. This CDR3 has 13 residues. V shed 5 bases, J shed 6 bases, and the junction held 6 bases outside the gene matches. Germline V gives CDR1 MNHEY, CDR2 SVGAGI. CDR3 amino acids: CASSRQGPNGYTF. CDR3 nucleotides: TGTGCCAGCAGTAGACAGGGCCCGAATGGCTACACCTTC.

The chain is built from TRBV4-2 and TRBJ2-5; D is undetermined. The DNA end favors TRBJ2-7, so the J call may be wrong. The CDR3 spans 13 residues. Germline assignment: CDR1 LGHNA and CDR2 YNFKEQ. The CDR3 region is CASSQIPGYEQYF. The CDR3 coding sequence is TGTGCCAGCAGCCAAATCCCGGGCTACGAGCAGTACTTC.

CDR3 sequence (DNA): TGTGCCAGCGGGCCCAGTATGTCTACGAACACTGAAGCTTTCTTT. This gives the protein CASGPSMSTNTEAFF. The chain recombines TRBV5-5 with TRBJ1-1; D remains unclear. Looked up from germline, CDR1 is SGHKS and CDR2 is YYEKEE (reference sequence). The V end lost 7 bases, the J end lost 1 base, and 17 bases lay between the germline ends. This CDR3 has 15 residues.

CDR3 nucleotide sequence: TGTGCCAGCAGCTACGGGATCGGGGGGGTAGATACGCAGTATTTT. This gives the protein CASSYGIGGVDTQYF. The genes are TRBV11-2 and TRBJ2-3; 8 bases match TRBD2. V was clipped by 4 bases and J by 5 bases; unmatched bases: 8. The CDR3 has 15 residues. Looked up from germline, CDR1 is SGHAT and CDR2 is FQNNGV.

The V and J genes are TRBV5-1 and TRBJ1-3; D is ambiguous. V gave up 1 base and J gave up 0 bases, with 8 bases separating them. The CDR3 is 15 amino acids. The germline V gene has CDR1 SGHRS and CDR2 YFSETQ. In nucleotides, the CDR3 is TGCGCCAGCAGCTTGAAGACGGACTCTGGAAACACCATATATTTT. It yields the protein CASSLKTDSGNTIYF.

The rearrangement joins TRBV4-1 to TRBJ2-3; 13 bases are a match to TRBD2. The CDR3 spans 22 residues. With V trimmed by 3 bases and J by 6 bases, 24 bases remained unmatched. Per germline, CDR1 MGHRA and CDR2 YSYEKL. In DNA, the CDR3 is TGCGCCAGCAGCCACCTGAAAGGACTAGCGGGAGATGGGGGTATAGTTAGGGATACGCAGTATTTT. As protein: CASSHLKGLAGDGGIVRDTQYF.

This sequence joins TRBV29-1 and TRBJ2-2; D is undetermined. CDR1 is SQVTM and CDR2 is ANQGSEA in the germline V gene. Trimming took 3 bases from V and 5 from J, leaving 19 bases between them. The CDR3 contains 16 residues. CDR3 nucleotide sequence: TGCAGCGTTGACGGAAGTGTTACAGCTTCGACCGGGGAGCTGTTTTTT. Encoded protein: CSVDGSVTASTGELFF.

The genes are TRBV6-1 and TRBJ2-7; D gene ambiguous. CDR1 and CDR2 from the germline V gene are MNHNS and SASEGT. This CDR3 contains 12 residues. Trimming took off 7 bases at V and 3 bases at J, with 10 bases between the two ends. CDR3 bases: TGTGCCAGCACCGCTACGCTCTACGAGCAGTACTTC. Residues: CASTATLYEQYF.

The rearrangement joins TRBV7-6 to TRBJ2-5, with a possible D match to TRBD2 (5 bases). V was clipped by 3 bases and J by 1 base, with 15 bases between them. This CDR3 region has 16 residues. The germline V gene has CDR1 SGHVS and CDR2 FNYEAQ. This CDR3 reads CASSLIRPAAQETQYF. The CDR3, as DNA: TGTGCCAGCAGCTTGATTCGTCCAGCGGCCCAAGAGACCCAGTACTTC. The entire variable domain, with the rest obtained from reference TRBV7-6 and TRBJ2-5, is as follows: GAGVSQSPRYKVTKRGQDVALRCDPISGHVSLYWYRQALGQGPEFLTYFNYEAQQDKSGLPNDRFSAERPEGSISTLTIQRTEQRDSAMYRCASSLIRPAAQETQYFGPGTRLLVL.

The gene calls are TRBV19 and TRBJ2-7; D perhaps matches TRBD2 (6 bases). This CDR3 has 13 residues. The ends were cut back, 5 bases at V and 2 bases at J, with 10 bases in the middle. CDR1 is LNHDA and CDR2 is SQIVND in the germline V gene (reference sequence). The chain's CDR3 is CASSVLAAYEQYF. For the CDR3, the DNA is TGTGCCAGTAGTGTGTTAGCGGCCTACGAGCAGTACTTC. Full variable domain (missing parts from reference TRBV19 and TRBJ2-7): DGGITQSPKYLFRKEGQNVTLSCEQNLNHDAMYWYRQDPGQGLRLIYYSQIVNDFQKGDIAEGYSVSREKKESFPLTVTSAQKNPTAFYLCASSVLAAYEQYFGPGTRLTVT.

This chain uses TRBV18 with TRBJ2-7, with D possibly TRBD1 on 6 matching bases. The CDR3 extends over 14 amino acids. Germline lookup yields CDR1 KGHSH and CDR2 LQKENI. V lost 3 bases, J lost 3 bases, and 12 bases lay in between. The CDR3 is CASSPFQGSYEQYF. Here the CDR3 DNA reads TGTGCCAGCTCACCTTTTCAGGGGAGCTACGAGCAGTACTTC.

The chain is built from TRBV9 and TRBJ2-1; D not certain. The V end was cut by 0 bases, the J end by 1 base, with 11 bases between. Germline V gives CDR1 SGDLS, CDR2 YYNGEE. CDR3 length: 16 amino acids. CDR3 residues: CASSVESAQSYNEQFF. CDR3 bases: TGTGCCAGCAGCGTAGAATCTGCCCAATCCTACAATGAGCAGTTCTTC.

About this clone itself: Other DNA sequences within the sample encode an identical CDR3. The J gene is TRBJ1-3, the V gene TRBV5-1, with a tentative D call TRBD1 (5 bases). Germline lookup yields CDR1 SGHRS and CDR2 YFSETQ. The CDR3 is 14 residues long. Deletions cut 5 bases from V and 4 bases from J, with 13 bases between. The DNA for the CDR3 is TGCGCCAGCAGTTCCGGGACCGAAGGAAACACCATATATTTT. Encoded protein: CASSSGTEGNTIYF.

The V call is TRBV28, the J call TRBJ1-5; D gene uncertain. V was trimmed by 3 bases and J by 0 bases, leaving 9 bases between them. The CDR3 has 15 residues. Germline assignment: CDR1 MDHEN and CDR2 SYDVKM. The DNA for the CDR3 is TGTGCCAGCAGTTTTTCGGTTGGTAGCAATCAGCCCCAGCATTTT. Its protein product is CASSFSVGSNQPQHF.

The chain is built from TRBV7-9 and TRBJ2-3; no reliable D call. Trimming took off 5 bases at V and 5 bases at J, with 11 bases between the two ends. The CDR3 covers 13 residues. The germline gives CDR1 SEHNR, CDR2 FQNEAQ (reference sequence). For the CDR3, the DNA is TGTGCCAGCAGCCCGGAGTGGATAGATACGCAGTATTTT. Amino acids: CASSPEWIDTQYF. The complete variable domain, with remaining parts taken from reference TRBV7-9 and TRBJ2-3, reads DTGVSQNPRHKITKRGQNVTFRCDPISEHNRLYWYRQTLGQGPEFLTYFQNEAQLEKSRLLSDRFSAERPKGSFSTLEIQRTEQGDSAMYLCASSPEWIDTQYFGPGTRLTVL.